This TCR beta chain was recovered during a study of CD8 T cells in Susac syndrome. Reverse transcription of roughly 0.5 to 1 ug RNA was performed with random hexamers. Amplification of TCR beta CDR3 spanned 54 Vbeta and 13 Jbeta via immunoSEQ multiplex PCR. MiXCR, applied by TCRdb to the immunoSEQ multiplex PCR reads, yields one record per CDR3 protein. The sample includes 150,000 to 200,000 distinct CDR3 sequences, around 93% of them seen just once. CD8+ and CD4+ T cells from blood underwent TCR beta sequencing, which was carried out in a high-throughput format. Isolation of CD8+ and CD4+ T cells was performed negatively, whereas enrichment of TEMRA cells was done by FACS. Whole-study results and caveats: The study's TCR sequencing and HLA analysis covered a relatively small number of individuals, and the study acknowledged this.

V gave up 3 bases and J gave up 7 bases; unmatched junction bases: 8. The CDR3 contains 14 residues. In germline, CDR1 is SGHRS, CDR2 YFSETQ. On this clonotype itself: Its target is not known.

This clonotype was sampled from a human donor with multiple sclerosis. The sequencing sample was made of CD4+ T cells from PBMCs. The chain couples TRBV5-1 to TRBJ1-1; 8 nucleotides line up with TRBD1. CDR3 sequence: CASSSRDRRNEAFF. The CDR3, as DNA: TGCGCCAGCAGCTCAAGGGACAGGCGCAATGAAGCTTTCTTT.